These 29 T cell receptor beta chains came from one sample sequenced in a study of glioma-infiltrating T cells. TCR alpha and beta CDR3 regions were amplified from RNA using iRepertoire nested multiplex PCR. One entry per CDR3 protein results from TCRdb running MiXCR on the multiplex PCR reads. The sample yields some 130,000 distinct CDR3 sequences, more than 20% seen once. The sequenced sample consisted of glioma tissue, nonneoplastic brain tissue, or PBMCs (not recorded which). The receptor source for this set is a human donor with low-grade glioma or glioblastoma, undergoing nonglioma brain surgery, or in good health (not recorded which).

This clonotype appeared many times. The genes are TRBV20-1 and TRBJ1-3; D is possibly TRBD1 (6 bases). There are 13 residues in the CDR3. Germline V gene data show CDR1 as DFQATT and CDR2 as SNEGSKA (reference sequence). The ends were cut back, 6 bases at V and 3 bases at J, with 12 bases in the middle. CDR3 sequence: CSAQRGDGNTIYF. The CDR3 DNA is TGCAGTGCCCAGAGGGGGGATGGAAACACCATATATTTT.

V is TRBV20-1 and J is TRBJ1-1; D remains unclear. Per the germline V gene, CDR1 is DFQATT and CDR2 is SNEGSKA (reference sequence). V lost 1 base and J 6 bases, leaving 18 bases between the germline ends. The CDR3 has 15 amino acids. The CDR3 reads CSARGSTASRAEAFF. CDR3 sequence (DNA): TGCAGTGCTAGAGGTTCGACCGCCTCTCGGGCTGAAGCTTTCTTT.

On this clonotype itself: Since a much larger clone is just one base distant, this may be a read error. The CDR3 DNA reads TGTGCCAGCAAGCGGGAGGGCTGGGGGGATAAGCAGTATTTT. Amino acids: CASKREGWGDKQYF. V is TRBV7-2 and J is TRBJ2-3; 10 nucleotides line up with TRBD2. In germline, CDR1 is SGHTA, CDR2 FQGNSA. The CDR3 has 14 residues.

This clonotype turned up a few times. The rearrangement uses TRBV24-1 and TRBJ2-3, with D possibly being TRBD1 or TRBD2 (5 bases each). Trimming pared 0 bases from V and 2 bases from J, leaving 8 bases between. The CDR3 covers 15 residues. Germline V CDR1 and CDR2: KGHDR, SFDVKD. CDR3 coding DNA: TGTGCCACCAGTGATTTGGTGGGGGTCACAGATACGCAGTATTTT. Protein: CATSDLVGVTDTQYF.

A few counts support this clonotype. The rearrangement joins TRBV19 to TRBJ2-7; 12 positions match TRBD2. The trim removed 3 bases at V and 2 bases at J, leaving 2 bases unmatched. Germline CDR1 reads LNHDA; CDR2 reads SQIVND (reference sequence). The CDR3 spans 15 residues. Here the CDR3 DNA reads TGTGCCAGTAGTATTGGACTAGCGGGACCCTACGAGCAGTACGTC. Amino acids: CASSIGLAGPYEQYV.

In the case of this clonotype: A single base separates this from a much larger clone, so it may be a read error. J is TRBJ2-2 and V is TRBV3-1; 8 bases are shared with TRBD2. The ends lost 7 bases at V and 3 bases at J; junction bases unmatched: 13. This CDR3 contains 17 residues. Germline lookup yields CDR1 LGHDT and CDR2 YNNKEL (reference sequence). The CDR3 spells CASTRSGGGSYTGELFF. For the CDR3, the DNA is TGTGCCAGCACCAGATCTGGCGGGGGGAGTTACACCGGGGAGCTGTTTTTT.

This clonotype was seen only a few times. The chain's CDR3 is CASSPINQPQHF. Written as DNA, the CDR3 is TGTGCCAGCAGCCCCATCAATCAGCCCCAGCATTTT. The genes are TRBV7-9 and TRBJ1-5; D is unresolved. This CDR3 has 12 amino acids. The V and J ends lost 5 bases and 3 bases respectively, with 5 bases between them. Germline lookup yields CDR1 SEHNR and CDR2 FQNEAQ (reference sequence).

V is TRBV7-7 and J is TRBJ1-1; 7 bases are a match to TRBD1. Trimming at V came to 3 bases and at J to 5 bases, leaving 6 bases not matched to a gene. Germline V gene sequence: CDR1 SSHAT, CDR2 FNYEAQ (reference sequence). The CDR3 covers 14 residues. CDR3 sequence: CASSLPAGGTEAFF. The DNA of the CDR3 is TGTGCCAGCAGCTTGCCGGCAGGGGGTACTGAAGCTTTCTTT.

In its sample, this clonotype was seen a few times. The chain carries TRBV7-9 and TRBJ2-5; 9 positions match TRBD2. The CDR3 has 15 residues. Germline V CDR1 and CDR2: SEHNR, FQNEAQ (reference sequence). Trimming removed 5 bases from V and 5 bases from J; junction bases left unmatched: 9. CDR3 residues: CASSASGTSRETQYF. The CDR3 coding sequence is TGTGCCAGCAGCGCCTCCGGGACTAGCAGGGAGACCCAGTACTTC.

The CDR3, as DNA: TGTGCCAGCAGCCGGACAGCCCTAGCCAAAAACATTCAGTACTTC. It encodes CASSRTALAKNIQYF. The J gene is TRBJ2-4, the V gene TRBV27; D is perhaps TRBD1 (6 bases). Germline V gives CDR1 MNHEY, CDR2 SMNVEV (reference sequence). The CDR3 totals 15 residues. Trimming cost V 6 bases and J 0 bases, with 12 bases left between them.

A remark on this clonotype: A read error may produce the germline difference seen at one junction end. J is TRBJ1-1 and V is TRBV20-1, with TRBD1 identical over 9 bases. Germline CDR1 DFQATT, CDR2 SNEGSKA (reference sequence). The CDR3 is made up of 15 amino acids. The CDR3 DNA follows: TGCAGTGCTAGAGTAGGCACAGGGGGCAAAGCTGAAGCTTTATTT. Its translation is CSARVGTGGKAEALF.

This clonotype was seen a few times. The gene calls are TRBV2 and TRBJ1-2, with D unclear. This CDR3 is built from 15 residues. The V end lost 3 bases, the J end lost 4 bases, and 15 bases lay between the germline ends. The germline V gene encodes CDR1 SNHLY and CDR2 FYNNEI. CDR3 protein: CASSDDIVTSYGYTF. In nucleotides, the CDR3 is TGTGCCAGCAGTGATGACATAGTAACGTCCTATGGCTACACCTTC.

About this clonotype itself: A much larger clone lies one base from this, so it may be a read error. The chain employs TRBV28 and TRBJ2-7; TRBD2 might be the D (6 bases). This CDR3 comprises 18 residues. Germline V lookup: CDR1 MDHEN, CDR2 SYDVKM. With 8 bases removed from V and 7 bases from J, the gap between germline ends came to 33 bases. This CDR3 reads CASGPSAGSGVILREQYV. Here the CDR3 DNA reads TGTGCCAGCGGACCCAGTGCGGGCTCGGGGGTCATCCTACGAGAGCAGTACGTC.

The sample holds many counts of this clonotype. The chain uses TRBV20-1 and TRBJ1-1, with D uncertain. The CDR3 loop spans 11 amino acids. Germline V gives CDR1 DFQATT, CDR2 SNEGSKA (reference sequence). Between the trimmed V and J ends, which lost 3 bases and 1 base, there was a span of 3 bases. In nucleotides, the CDR3 is TGCAGTGCTAGGGAGAACACTGAAGCTTTCTTT. Translating gives CSARENTEAFF.

The table lists this clonotype with many counts. The chain has TRBV20-1 and TRBJ1-5; D call uncertain. V lost 3 bases to trimming and J lost 0 bases, with 12 bases between them. The CDR3 is 15 residues long. The germline V gene has CDR1 DFQATT and CDR2 SNEGSKA (reference sequence). CDR3 in DNA: TGCAGTGCTAGTGGGAGCCTATATAGCAATCAGCCCCAGCATTTT. It translates to CSASGSLYSNQPQHF.

This clonotype was seen a handful of times. The V and J genes are TRBV6-1 and TRBJ2-1; the match to TRBD1 covers 10 bases. The trim removed 4 bases at V and 1 base at J, leaving 13 bases unmatched. The germline gives CDR1 MNHNS, CDR2 SASEGT. This CDR3 spans 19 amino acids. CDR3 amino acids: CASSVPGQGLPPSYNEQFF. In DNA, the CDR3 is TGTGCCAGCAGTGTCCCGGGACAGGGGTTGCCCCCTTCCTACAATGAGCAGTTCTTC.

This clonotype was seen ten or more times. This chain joins TRBV20-1 and TRBJ2-4; D assignment may be TRBD1 or TRBD2 (5 bases each). The CDR3 contains 14 residues. The germline V and J ends were trimmed by 5 bases and 0 bases, with 11 bases remaining between them. Germline values: CDR1 DFQATT, CDR2 SNEGSKA (reference sequence). The CDR3 bases are TGCAGTGCTGGGGACCTTCTAGCCAAAAACATTCAGTACTTC. Translated, it gives CSAGDLLAKNIQYF.

This rearrangement joins TRBV16 to TRBJ1-1; D gene unclear. This CDR3 has 13 amino acids. Deletions cut 2 bases from V and 5 bases from J, with 9 bases between. Germline lookup yields CDR1 KGHSY and CDR2 FQNENV. The CDR3 sequence is CASSQTGMTEAFF. The CDR3, as DNA: TGTGCCAGCAGCCAAACGGGTATGACTGAAGCTTTCTTT.

This chain connects TRBV20-1 to TRBJ1-4; 8 bases map to TRBD1. The CDR3 length is 16 residues. Germline loops: CDR1 DFQATT, CDR2 SNEGSKA (reference sequence). V trimming: 3 bases; J trimming: 0 bases; junction bases outside the gene matches: 6. The CDR3 sequence: CSARTGTGATNEKLFF. The CDR3 DNA sequence: TGCAGTGCTAGGACCGGGACAGGAGCAACTAATGAAAAACTGTTTTTT.

The sample holds many counts of this clonotype. This chain joins TRBV28 and TRBJ2-3; no clear D gene. Germline lookup yields CDR1 MDHEN and CDR2 SYDVKM. Trimming shortened V by 2 bases and J by 6 bases, and 9 bases separated the two germline ends. There are 13 residues in the CDR3. CDR3 sequence: CASSLPGQDTQYF. CDR3 coding DNA: TGTGCCAGCAGTTTACCCGGTCAGGATACGCAGTATTTT.

With regard to this clonotype: A much larger clonotype is one base distant, so this may be a read error. V usage is TRBV28 and J usage is TRBJ1-1, with D unresolved. The CDR3 contains 12 residues. The germline CDR1 and CDR2 sequences are MDHEN and SYDVKM. CDR3 nucleotides: TGTGCCACCGGGGTTATGAACAATGAAGCTTTCTTT. Amino acid sequence: CATGVMNNEAFF.

This clonotype was seen ten or more times. The rearrangement joins TRBV28 to TRBJ2-1; D gene ambiguous. V lost 8 bases, J lost 0 bases, and 11 bases lay in between. Germline lookup yields CDR1 MDHEN and CDR2 SYDVKM. CDR3 length: 14 amino acids. The DNA of the CDR3 is TGTGCCAGCTGCCTCGAGAGCTCCTACAATGAGCAGTTCTTC. This encodes CASCLESSYNEQFF.

This clonotype was seen many times. The V gene is TRBV6-1, the J gene TRBJ1-6, with D possibly TRBD1 on 5 matching bases. Trimming cost V 10 bases and J 7 bases, with 20 bases left between them. Germline CDR1 reads MNHNS; CDR2 reads SASEGT. The CDR3 covers 15 residues. This chain's CDR3 is CAIRGGTGRNSPLHF. Here the CDR3 DNA reads TGTGCCATCCGTGGGGGAACAGGAAGAAATTCACCCCTCCACTTT.

The chain links TRBV24-1 to TRBJ1-4; no reliable D call. V shed 4 bases and J shed 8 bases, with 4 bases lying between them. CDR1 and CDR2 from the germline V gene are KGHDR and SFDVKD. The CDR3 contains 11 residues. Here the CDR3 DNA reads TGTGCCACCAGTGAAGGAGAAAAACTGTTTTTT. This gives the protein CATSEGEKLFF.

This clonotype was observed a few times. The chain links TRBV3-1 to TRBJ2-5, with D perhaps TRBD1 (5 bases). CDR1 and CDR2 (germline): LGHDT, YNNKEL (reference sequence). V was cut by 1 base and J by 1 base, with 7 bases left in between. The CDR3 runs to 14 residues. The CDR3 region is CASSQGQIQETQYF. The CDR3 bases are TGTGCCAGCAGCCAAGGACAGATCCAAGAGACCCAGTACTTC.

J is TRBJ2-5 and V is TRBV6-2 or TRBV6-3; no reliable D call. Germline V gene data show CDR1 as MNHEY and CDR2 as SVGEGT. This CDR3 comprises 13 residues. V was shortened by 0 bases and J by 5 bases, with 7 bases between the two germline ends. The CDR3 region has the DNA TGTGCCAGCAGTTACTCGGTGGGGGAGACCCAGTACTTC. This codes for CASSYSVGETQYF.

This chain uses TRBV7-2 with TRBJ1-1; D may be TRBD1 (6 bases). Trimming took 0 bases from V and 10 from J, leaving 15 bases between them. CDR1 and CDR2 (germline): SGHTA, FQGNSA. CDR3 length: 14 amino acids. The CDR3 is CASSLAVGGRRAFF. CDR3 DNA: TGTGCCAGCAGCTTAGCCGTCGGGGGGCGACGAGCTTTCTTT.

The chain is built from TRBV7-2 and TRBJ1-2, with unresolved D. This CDR3 is built from 13 residues. V was cut by 1 base and J by 8 bases, with 11 bases left in between. The germline CDR1 and CDR2 sequences are SGHTA and FQGNSA. Here the CDR3 DNA reads TGTGCCAGCAGCTTAGATTCTGGGTTAGGCTACACCTTC. It codes for CASSLDSGLGYTF.

In its sample, this clonotype was seen a few times. The gene calls are TRBV6-1 and TRBJ2-1; 7 bases match TRBD2. Germline trimming cut 5 bases from V and 4 bases from J; bases unmatched to any gene: 8. This CDR3 is built from 15 residues. CDR1 is MNHNS and CDR2 is SASEGT in the germline V gene. Written as DNA, the CDR3 is TGTGCCAGCAGTTCCCGGGGGGTGGCTTACAATGAGCAGTTCTTC. Translated: CASSSRGVAYNEQFF.